A selection of T cell receptor beta chains follows, all from one sample in a study of OX40 agonist ivuxolimab in advanced cancers. Sequencing used immunoSEQ multiplex PCR; TCRdb keeps in-frame clones, though not all of them. The sample carries some 68,000 clones, approximately 80% recorded once. The input for sequencing was CD4+ or CD8+ T cells sorted from blood, taken in a trial of the OX40 agonist ivuxolimab. These receptors came from an adult with an advanced solid tumor such as melanoma, head and neck, liver or kidney cancer. Each CDR3 is given with its conserved first and last residue. The D gene is left open where the match is weak. Clone size, where shown, is once, few, many, or a class for clones that have expanded.

v_gene	d_gene	j_gene	abundance	CDR3aa	CDR3nt
TRBV28	NA	TRBJ1-2	NA	CASSMSSNGYTF	TGTGCCAGCAGTATGTCGAGCAATGGCTACACCTTC
TRBV4-1	TRBD2	TRBJ2-7	NA	CASSQPTSGAPYEQYF	TGCGCCAGCAGCCAACCAACTAGCGGGGCCCCCTACGAGCAGTACTTC
TRBV18	NA	TRBJ1-4	NA	CASSPQGRANEKLFF	TGTGCCAGCTCACCACAGGGGAGGGCTAATGAAAAACTGTTTTTT
TRBV6-6	NA	TRBJ2-3	NA	CASSYLRDFFTDTQYF	TGTGCCAGCAGTTATCTCCGGGACTTCTTCACAGATACGCAGTATTTT
TRBV11-2	NA	TRBJ1-2	NA	CASSLDPGKVDGYTF	TGTGCCAGCAGCTTAGATCCGGGAAAGGTAGATGGCTACACCTTC
TRBV28	NA	TRBJ2-7	once	CASSFMTVEQYF	TGTGCCAGCAGTTTTATGACAGTGGAGCAGTACTTC
TRBV5-5	NA	TRBJ1-3	few	CASSLVADSSGNTIYF	TGTGCCAGCAGCTTGGTGGCCGACTCCTCTGGAAACACCATATATTTT
TRBV2	NA	TRBJ2-5	NA	CASSEQGRFETQYF	TGTGCCAGCAGTGAACAGGGAAGGTTTGAGACCCAGTACTTC
TRBV6-5	NA	TRBJ2-7	NA	CASSYGRDYEQYF	TGTGCCAGCAGTTATGGACGAGACTACGAGCAGTACTTC
TRBV7-2	NA	TRBJ1-1	once	CASSLARPNTEAFF	TGTGCCAGCAGCTTAGCCAGGCCGAACACTGAAGCTTTCTTT
TRBV19	TRBD1	TRBJ1-3	NA	CASDRGPSGNTIYF	TGTGCCAGTGATAGGGGGCCTTCGGGAAACACCATATATTTT
TRBV5-4	NA	TRBJ2-1	NA	CASSLSGGLSYNEQFF	TGTGCCAGCAGCTTGAGTGGAGGGTTGTCCTACAATGAGCAGTTCTTC
TRBV27	TRBD2	TRBJ2-6	NA	CASSRTIAGAGSGANVLTF	TGTGCCAGCAGTCGAACCATAGCGGGGGCCGGCTCTGGGGCCAACGTCCTGACTTTC
TRBV2	TRBD1	TRBJ2-7	NA	CASQQGAGEQYF	TGTGCCAGCCAGCAGGGGGCCGGGGAGCAGTACTTC
TRBV15	NA	TRBJ2-2	NA	CATSRPTGNTGELFF	TGTGCCACCAGCAGACCGACAGGGAACACCGGGGAGCTGTTTTTT
TRBV28	NA	TRBJ1-1	NA	CASSWRTTVEAFF	TGTGCCAGCAGTTGGCGGACGACAGTAGAAGCTTTCTTT
TRBV7-6	NA	TRBJ2-7	NA	CASSLTLSSYEQYF	TGTGCCAGCAGCCTTACCCTTAGCTCCTACGAGCAGTACTTC
TRBV28	NA	TRBJ2-7	once	CASSSGGRYYEQYF	TGTGCCAGCAGCTCCGGGGGACGCTACTACGAGCAGTACTTC
TRBV5-5	NA	TRBJ1-1	NA	CASSLAGPPGEAFF	TGTGCCAGCAGCTTGGCCGGGCCCCCGGGGGAAGCTTTCTTT
TRBV7-9	NA	TRBJ2-5	few	CASDRDYQETQYF	TGTGCCAGCGACCGGGACTACCAAGAGACCCAGTACTTC
TRBV6-1	NA	TRBJ1-3	NA	CASSRGNTIYF	TGTGCCAGCAGCCGCGGAAACACCATATATTTT
TRBV5-1	TRBD2	TRBJ2-3	NA	CASTLGTSGTDTQYF	TGCGCCAGCACCCTAGGGACTAGCGGCACAGATACGCAGTATTTT
TRBV29-1	NA	TRBJ1-4	NA	CSVVGGGKEKLFF	TGCAGCGTTGTGGGAGGGGGAAAGGAAAAACTGTTTTTT
TRBV6-6	TRBD2	TRBJ2-1	once	CASKLSGAQYNEQFF	TGTGCCAGCAAACTCAGCGGGGCCCAATACAATGAGCAGTTCTTC
TRBV7-2	NA	TRBJ2-3	NA	CASSLAVTSTDTQYF	TGTGCCAGCAGCCTGGCGGTAACTAGCACAGATACGCAGTATTTT
TRBV11-2	TRBD1	TRBJ2-7	NA	CASRVTGAYEQYF	TGTGCCAGCAGGGTGACAGGGGCCTACGAGCAGTACTTC
TRBV9	NA	TRBJ1-5	NA	CASSVGWFNQPQHF	TGTGCCAGCAGCGTGGGGTGGTTCAATCAGCCCCAGCATTTT
TRBV27	NA	TRBJ2-6	once	CASSLGRVAGANVLTF	TGTGCCAGCAGTTTAGGCAGGGTTGCTGGGGCCAACGTCCTGACTTTC
TRBV2	NA	TRBJ2-2	NA	CASNEARPGELFF	TGTGCCAGCAATGAAGCTAGACCCGGGGAGCTGTTTTTT
TRBV6-1	TRBD2	TRBJ2-6	NA	CASSVPLLAGSSGANVLTF	TGTGCCAGCAGTGTCCCTTTACTAGCGGGGAGCTCTGGGGCCAACGTCCTGACTTTC
TRBV5-1	TRBD1	TRBJ1-1	NA	CASSGPDRTITEAFF	TGCGCCAGCAGCGGCCCGGACAGGACCATCACTGAAGCTTTCTTT
TRBV19	TRBD2	TRBJ2-7	few	CASSSRTSGRTYEQYF	TGTGCCAGTAGTTCCCGAACTAGCGGGAGGACCTACGAGCAGTACTTC
TRBV7-2	NA	TRBJ2-3	NA	CASSLLRAITDTQYF	TGTGCCAGCAGCTTACTCAGGGCGATCACAGATACGCAGTATTTT
TRBV6-5	NA	TRBJ1-5	NA	CASTEQWGQPQHF	TGTGCCAGCACCGAACAGTGGGGTCAGCCCCAGCATTTT
TRBV6-1	TRBD1	TRBJ2-2	NA	CASSGTGAGELFF	TGTGCCAGCAGTGGGACAGGGGCCGGGGAGCTGTTTTTT
TRBV7-8	NA	TRBJ1-1	few	CASSLVGEGTEAFF	TGTGCCAGCAGCTTAGTAGGGGAAGGGACTGAAGCTTTCTTT
TRBV7-9	NA	TRBJ2-3	NA	CASSLGVPTDTQYF	TGTGCCAGCAGCCTAGGGGTCCCGACAGATACGCAGTATTTT
TRBV15	NA	TRBJ2-5	NA	CATRLAGETQYF	TGTGCCACCAGACTAGCTGGAGAGACCCAGTACTTC
TRBV2	TRBD1	TRBJ1-2	few	CASNRGTGRPNYGYTF	TGTGCCAGCAACCGAGGGACAGGCCGCCCAAACTATGGCTACACCTTC
TRBV5-3	NA	TRBJ2-7	NA	CARSLAGQLLNLYEQYF	TGTGCCAGAAGCCTGGCGGGACAGCTACTTAATCTCTACGAGCAGTACTTC
TRBV6-6	NA	TRBJ2-7	NA	CASSLTEGSYEQYF	TGTGCCAGCAGTCTTACGGAGGGATCCTACGAGCAGTACTTC
TRBV19	TRBD2	TRBJ2-3	NA	CASRPAGADTQYF	TGTGCCAGTAGGCCAGCGGGGGCAGATACGCAGTATTTT
TRBV28	NA	TRBJ2-5	NA	CASSSRETQYF	TGTGCCAGCAGCTCAAGAGAGACCCAGTACTTC
TRBV2	TRBD1	TRBJ2-7	NA	CASRLGQGSYEQYF	TGTGCCAGCAGATTGGGACAGGGAAGTTACGAGCAGTACTTC
TRBV19	NA	TRBJ1-5	NA	CAMGGGGNQPQHF	TGTGCCATGGGGGGAGGAGGCAATCAGCCCCAGCATTTT
TRBV7-9	TRBD1	TRBJ2-7	NA	CASSLGWTGQGFGQYF	TGTGCCAGCAGCTTAGGGTGGACGGGACAGGGTTTTGGGCAGTACTTC
TRBV2	TRBD1	TRBJ1-5	NA	CASRGQGTSNQPQHF	TGTGCCAGCAGAGGACAGGGCACGAGCAATCAGCCCCAGCATTTT